This TCR beta chain was recorded in a study of Graves' ophthalmopathy and Graves' hyperthyroidism. Turning to the study itself: By definition, stable hyperthyroidism involved no ophthalmopathy within 18 months of follow-up. General study results and limits: Most expanded thyroid clonotypes above 0.001 frequency also appeared in blood.

CDR3 length: 16 residues. Deletions cut 5 bases from V and 0 bases from J, with 13 bases between. Germline-derived CDR1 and CDR2 are MNHEY and SVGAGI. Transcripts of RNA were the source for amplifying TCR beta CDR3 regions. RT-PCR in the first round used HTBI primers; a second-round multiplex PCR followed. TCRdb reprocessed the multiplex PCR reads via MiXCR and lists one record per CDR3 protein. The sample includes roughly 1.1 million distinct CDR3 sequences, 35% to 40% of them seen just once. Hyperthyroidism in these 18- to 65-year-old patients was newly diagnosed, lasting under 2 months. Notes on this clonotype: The antigen is not known.

Material: peripheral blood or thyroid tissue (not recorded which). The gene calls are TRBV6-5 and TRBJ1-4; D is unresolved. The sequence was collected from an adult man with Graves' hyperthyroidism. This CDR3 is CASSLTNSATNEKLFF. In nucleotides, the CDR3 is TGTGCCAGCAGTCTCACAAACAGTGCAACTAATGAAAAACTGTTTTTT.